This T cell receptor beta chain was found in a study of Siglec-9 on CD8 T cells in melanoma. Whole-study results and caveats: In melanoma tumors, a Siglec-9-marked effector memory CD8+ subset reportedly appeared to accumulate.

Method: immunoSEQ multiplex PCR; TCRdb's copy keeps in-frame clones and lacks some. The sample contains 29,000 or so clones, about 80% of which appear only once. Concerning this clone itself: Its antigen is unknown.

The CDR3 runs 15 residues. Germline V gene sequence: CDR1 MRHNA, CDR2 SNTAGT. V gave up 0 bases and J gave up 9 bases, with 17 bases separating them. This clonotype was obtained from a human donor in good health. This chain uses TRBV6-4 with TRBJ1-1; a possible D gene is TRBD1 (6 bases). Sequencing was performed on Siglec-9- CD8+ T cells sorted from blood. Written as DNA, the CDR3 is TGTGCCAGCAGTGACTCGACAGGAGCTACTGACAAAGCTTTCTTT. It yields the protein CASSDSTGATDKAFF.